These 25 T cell receptor beta chains were all obtained from the same sample, sequenced in a study of blood T cells in healthy people across ages. Using a J-beta primer mix together with a sample-barcoded 5' primer, a second PCR was run for about 6 to 11 cycles. TCRdb reanalysed the 5' RACE reads using MiXCR and keeps one entry per CDR3 protein. The profile shows over 1,500,000 distinct CDR3 sequences, around 50% of them singletons. Source material: blood. The receptors originated from a woman aged 35 to 49 in good health.

The V gene is TRBV20-1, the J gene TRBJ2-5; the D call may be TRBD1 or TRBD2 (5 bases each). Trimming took off 1 base at V and 5 bases at J, with 14 bases between the two ends. Germline V gives CDR1 DFQATT, CDR2 SNEGSKA (reference sequence). CDR3 size: 14 residues. The CDR3 sequence: CSARALGPGETQYF. The CDR3 bases are TGCAGTGCTAGAGCCTTGGGGCCGGGGGAGACCCAGTACTTC.

The chain combines TRBV4-3 with TRBJ1-2; 11 positions match TRBD1. The CDR3 is 15 residues long. V gave up 0 bases and J gave up 8 bases; unmatched junction bases: 5. CDR1 and CDR2 (germline): LGHNA, YSLEER. The CDR3 protein is CASSQEDRGQRGYTF. CDR3 nucleotide sequence: TGCGCCAGCAGCCAAGAGGACAGGGGGCAGAGGGGCTACACCTTC.

This clonotype showed up just a few times. This chain joins TRBV12-3 or TRBV12-4 and TRBJ1-4; no definite D call. V was shortened by 8 bases and J by 4 bases, with 14 bases between the two germline ends. The CDR3 is made up of 14 amino acids. The CDR3: CASARAAFNEKLFF. The DNA of the CDR3 is TGTGCCAGCGCTCGGGCAGCGTTTAATGAAAAACTGTTTTTT.

This clonotype was seen a few times. The V and J genes are TRBV29-1 and TRBJ2-5, with a possible D match to TRBD2 (6 bases). Trimming stripped 3 bases from V and 2 bases from J, with 13 bases between. This CDR3 has 14 residues. The germline CDR1 and CDR2 sequences are SQVTM and ANQGSEA. CDR3 nucleotides: TGCAGCGTTGACAGAGCGGGTAGTCAAGAGACCCAGTACTTC. It codes for CSVDRAGSQETQYF.

On this clonotype: At one boundary the junction diverges from the germline segment, which might be a read error. This chain connects TRBV12-3 or TRBV12-4 to TRBJ2-3; D uncertain. This CDR3 spans 14 amino acids. The CDR3 sequence is CASSFVSTTDAQYF. DNA of the CDR3: TGTGCCAGCAGTTTTGTCAGCACAACAGATGCGCAGTATTTT.

The chain has TRBV4-3 and TRBJ2-5; D is unresolved. Germline V gene lookup returns CDR1 LGHNA and CDR2 YSLEER. The CDR3 has 16 residues. V shed 1 base and J shed 4 bases, with 16 bases lying between them. CDR3 nucleotide sequence: TGCGCCAGCAGCCAAGGGGTCCAGGTTGATGGAGAGACCCAGTACTTC. Translation: CASSQGVQVDGETQYF.

This clonotype was found once. The gene calls are TRBV19 and TRBJ1-5; D might be TRBD1 (5 bases). The germline V gene encodes CDR1 LNHDA and CDR2 SQIVND (reference sequence). Trimming removed 6 bases at V and 5 bases at J, with 17 bases between. This CDR3 is 15 amino acids long. CDR3 sequence: CASRGWDVQDQPQHF. The CDR3 DNA sequence: TGTGCCAGTAGGGGGTGGGACGTCCAAGATCAGCCCCAGCATTTT.

Comment on this clonotype: One base away lies a much larger clone, so this may be a sequencing read error. This chain uses TRBV7-2 with TRBJ2-7; a weak D match, TRBD2 (6 bases). The CDR3 consists of 15 residues. Germline CDR1 is SGHTA and CDR2 is FQGNSA. The CDR3 bases are TGTGCCGGCAGCCCGGACCCGGGACTTTCCTACGAGCAGTACTTC. Encoded protein: CAGSPDPGLSYEQYF.

The gene calls are TRBV29-1 and TRBJ2-3; 12 bases are shared with TRBD2. J lost 2 bases, V lost 4 bases, and 10 bases had no gene match. The V gene's germline CDR1 is SQVTM and CDR2 ANQGSEA. The CDR3 sequence is 17 residues long. The CDR3 region has the DNA TGCAGCGTTGTTCCCCGGACTAGCGGGGCCATCACAGATACGCAGTATTTT. Amino acids: CSVVPRTSGAITDTQYF.

This clonotype was counted only a few times. This chain links TRBV6-6 with TRBJ2-5; no definite D call. CDR3 size: 13 residues. Trimming shortened V by 8 bases and J by 11 bases, and 21 bases separated the two germline ends. Germline V gives CDR1 MNHNY, CDR2 SVGAGI (reference sequence). The CDR3 is CASLPETASEQYF. DNA for the CDR3: TGTGCCAGCCTCCCCGAAACAGCTAGTGAGCAGTACTTC.

This chain links TRBV6-1 with TRBJ2-3; 12 bases agree with TRBD2. CDR1 MNHNS and CDR2 SASEGT come from the germline V gene. J gave up 5 bases and V 3 bases, and 9 bases lay outside the gene matches. The CDR3 runs 17 residues. DNA for the CDR3: TGTGCCAGCAGTGACAGGACTAGCGGGACCACGGGAGATACGCAGTATTTT. Residues: CASSDRTSGTTGDTQYF.

This clonotype was detected a few times. The chain is built from TRBV27 and TRBJ2-3; possible D gene TRBD2, 6 bases. Trimming left V 5 bases short and J 4 bases short, with 16 bases between. In germline, CDR1 is MNHEY, CDR2 SMNVEV (reference sequence). CDR3 size: 15 residues. The CDR3 nucleotides are TGTGCCAGCAGTACCACCACGGGGAGGTCAGATACGCAGTATTTT. This translates into CASSTTTGRSDTQYF.

This chain joins TRBV7-2 and TRBJ2-1; TRBD1 matches 8 bases. Germline CDR1 SGHTA, CDR2 FQGNSA. The CDR3 is made up of 15 amino acids. Trimming at V came to 4 bases and at J to 8 bases, leaving 10 bases not matched to a gene. The CDR3 here is CASSSGTGGVHEQFF. The CDR3 nucleotides are TGTGCCAGCAGCTCCGGGACAGGTGGGGTTCATGAGCAGTTCTTC. Full variable domain (rest looked up from reference TRBV7-2 and TRBJ2-1): GAGVSQSPSNKVTEKGKDVELRCDPISGHTALYWYRQSLGQGLEFLIYFQGNSAPDKSGLPSDRFSAERTGGSVSTLTIQRTQQEDSAVYLCASSSGTGGVHEQFFGPGTRLTVL.

The J gene is TRBJ2-1, the V gene TRBV18; the D is unclear. Germline values: CDR1 KGHSH, CDR2 LQKENI. Trimming pared 3 bases from V and 9 bases from J, leaving 12 bases between. This CDR3 is 13 amino acids long. CDR3 nucleotide sequence: TGTGCCAGCTCACCGGCAGAAGTGGGTGAGCAGTTCTTC. Its protein is CASSPAEVGEQFF.

The CDR3 here is CASGQNEAFF. The CDR3 nucleotides read TGTGCCAGCGGTCAGAATGAAGCTTTCTTT. The chain uses TRBV7-9 and TRBJ1-1, with D unclear. This CDR3 has 10 amino acids. Germline assignment: CDR1 SEHNR and CDR2 FQNEAQ (reference sequence). Between the trimmed V and J ends, which lost 8 bases and 7 bases, there was a span of 8 bases.

The gene calls are TRBV4-3 and TRBJ2-3; TRBD2 agrees at 8 bases. CDR3 size: 16 residues. After removal of 0 bases from V and 2 bases from J, the junction contained 4 bases not matched to a gene. CDR1 is LGHNA, CDR2 YSLEER, per germline. The CDR3 DNA follows: TGCGCCAGCAGCCAAGATCCGGGAGGGGCCACAGATACGCAGTATTTT. It yields the protein CASSQDPGGATDTQYF.

Only a few counts were recorded for this clonotype. CDR3 sequence reads: CAISEYPLGSYNEQFF. As DNA, the CDR3 is TGTGCCATCAGTGAGTATCCCCTAGGCTCCTACAATGAGCAGTTCTTC. The rearrangement uses TRBV10-3 and TRBJ2-1; D is ambiguous. The CDR3 consists of 16 residues. The germline V gene has CDR1 ENHRY and CDR2 SYGVKD. With 1 base removed from V and 0 bases from J, the gap between germline ends came to 10 bases.

The rearrangement uses TRBV20-1 and TRBJ1-1; TRBD1 is a possible D gene (5 bases). Germline assignment: CDR1 DFQATT and CDR2 SNEGSKA (reference sequence). Trimming pared 6 bases from V and 2 bases from J, leaving 19 bases between. CDR3 length: 15 residues. The CDR3 DNA follows: TGCAGTGCCAGGGTGTGGGGACCAGCTAACACTGAAGCTTTCTTT. As protein: CSARVWGPANTEAFF.

This sequence joins TRBV4-2 and TRBJ2-7; 10 nucleotides agree with TRBD2. The CDR3 totals 16 residues. With V trimmed by 1 base and J by 4 bases, 7 bases remained unmatched. Germline V gene lookup returns CDR1 LGHNA and CDR2 YNFKEQ. The CDR3 DNA follows: TGTGCCAGCAGCCAAGTAAGCGGGGGGGCTTTTTACGAGCAGTACTTC. It translates to CASSQVSGGAFYEQYF.

The J gene is TRBJ1-5, the V gene TRBV7-2; D call uncertain. This CDR3 region has 15 residues. V gave up 1 base and J gave up 2 bases, with 9 bases separating them. CDR1 is SGHTA and CDR2 is FQGNSA in the germline V gene. The CDR3 region is CASSLVSDGNQPQHF. The DNA for the CDR3 is TGTGCCAGCAGCTTAGTATCGGACGGCAATCAGCCCCAGCATTTT.

The rearrangement uses TRBV4-2 and TRBJ2-6, with D uncertain. Trimming took off 4 bases at V and 2 bases at J, with 12 bases between the two ends. Germline lookup yields CDR1 LGHNA and CDR2 YNFKEQ. The CDR3 runs 16 residues. The CDR3 sequence is CASSPPLGAGANVLTF. The DNA of the CDR3 is TGTGCCAGCAGCCCCCCCCTTGGGGCTGGGGCCAACGTCCTGACTTTC.

V is TRBV20-1 and J is TRBJ1-5; D call uncertain. The CDR3 is made up of 14 amino acids. V dropped 3 bases and J dropped 6 bases, with 15 bases sitting between them. Looked up from germline, CDR1 is DFQATT and CDR2 is SNEGSKA (reference sequence). The CDR3 spells CSARPETVGQPQHF. As DNA, the CDR3 is TGCAGTGCTAGGCCGGAAACAGTAGGTCAGCCCCAGCATTTT.

This CDR3 reads CASSPGQGVLETQYF. DNA of the CDR3: TGTGCCAGCAGCCCGGGACAGGGGGTCTTAGAGACCCAGTACTTC. This chain connects TRBV7-8 to TRBJ2-5, with TRBD1 matching 11 bases. Germline V gene data show CDR1 as SGHVS and CDR2 as FQNEAQ. The length of the CDR3 is 15 residues. V shed 5 bases, J shed 4 bases, and the junction held 6 bases outside the gene matches.

The J gene is TRBJ1-6, the V gene TRBV7-9; tentative D call: TRBD1 (6 bases). The CDR3 spans 15 residues. Trimming removed 1 base at V and 8 bases at J, with 12 bases between. The germline V gene has CDR1 SEHNR and CDR2 FQNEAQ (reference sequence). The CDR3 coding sequence is TGTGCCAGCAGCTTAGATGGACAGCGAGATTCACCCCTCCACTTT. This codes for CASSLDGQRDSPLHF.

The J gene is TRBJ2-6, the V gene TRBV7-9, with TRBD1 identical over 11 bases. CDR1 SEHNR and CDR2 FQNEAQ come from the germline V gene (reference sequence). The CDR3 runs 17 residues. J gave up 0 bases and V 6 bases, and 4 bases lay outside the gene matches. The CDR3 DNA reads as TGTGCCAGCAGAGGACAGGGGGCGAGCTCTGGGGCCAACGTCCTGACTTTC. Translation: CASRGQGASSGANVLTF.